The rows below give T cell receptor beta chains drawn from one sample of a study of cytomegalovirus exposure and HLA in healthy donors. Clones were read by immunoSEQ multiplex PCR, and TCRdb kept only the in-frame ones, dropping some. The sample is made up of some 150,000 clones, and the top ten hold roughly 0.83% of it. Sequencing was performed on PBMCs. These receptors originate from a woman aged 18-29 years in good health and CMV-seropositive. The CDR3 runs from the conserved cysteine through the conserved F or W. A D gene is named only where the DNA matches it firmly.

V gene: TRBV13
D gene: TRBD2
J gene: TRBJ2-3
CDR3 DNA: TGTGCCAGCAGCTTAGGGACTAGCGGCACAGATACGCAGTATTTT
CDR3 protein: CASSLGTSGTDTQYF

V gene: TRBV6-5
D gene: -
J gene: TRBJ1-1
CDR3 DNA: TGTGCCAGCAGTTACAAAAGTCGAAGCCCTGAAGCTTTCTTT
CDR3 protein: CASSYKSRSPEAFF

V gene: TRBV5-1
D gene: TRBD1
J gene: TRBJ1-5
CDR3 DNA: TGCGCCAGCAGCTCGGGACAGATTGGGCAGCCCCAGCATTTT
CDR3 protein: CASSSGQIGQPQHF

V gene: TRBV30
D gene: TRBD1
J gene: TRBJ1-2
CDR3 DNA: TGTGCCTGGGACCCGGGACAGGGTTTTTTGAGCTATGGCTACACCTTC
CDR3 protein: CAWDPGQGFLSYGYTF

V gene: TRBV5-1
D gene: TRBD2
J gene: TRBJ2-7
CDR3 DNA: TGCGCCAGCAGCGTCGGGACTAGCGGGAGAAATGGCGAGCAGTACTTC
CDR3 protein: CASSVGTSGRNGEQYF

V gene: TRBV6-5
D gene: -
J gene: TRBJ1-5
CDR3 DNA: TGTGCCAGCAGTTACCGGGACAATCAGCCCCAGCATTTT
CDR3 protein: CASSYRDNQPQHF

V gene: TRBV27
D gene: TRBD1
J gene: TRBJ1-5
CDR3 DNA: TGTGCCAGCAGCCTGACAGGGGGCCGCAATCAGCCCCAGCATTTT
CDR3 protein: CASSLTGGRNQPQHF

V gene: TRBV11-3
D gene: TRBD1
J gene: TRBJ2-5
CDR3 DNA: TGTGCCAGCAGCTTAGGGGACAGGGGTCAAGAGACCCAGTACTTC
CDR3 protein: CASSLGDRGQETQYF

V gene: TRBV10-3
D gene: -
J gene: TRBJ2-1
CDR3 DNA: TGTGCCATCAGTGAGAACGGGGTGTACAATGAGCAGTTCTTC
CDR3 protein: CAISENGVYNEQFF

V gene: TRBV6-1
D gene: -
J gene: TRBJ2-2
CDR3 DNA: TGTGCCAGCAGTGAAGCAGGGGGTTTCGACACCGGGGAGCTGTTTTTT
CDR3 protein: CASSEAGGFDTGELFF

V gene: TRBV4-2
D gene: -
J gene: TRBJ1-1
CDR3 DNA: TGTGCCAGCAGCCAAGGAGGGCGGATGAACACTGAAGCTTTCTTT
CDR3 protein: CASSQGGRMNTEAFF

V gene: TRBV12-5
D gene: TRBD2
J gene: TRBJ2-7
CDR3 DNA: TGTGCTAGTGGTTTGTCTAGCGGACCCTACGAGCAGTACTTC
CDR3 protein: CASGLSSGPYEQYF

V gene: TRBV27
D gene: TRBD1
J gene: TRBJ1-3
CDR3 DNA: TGTGCCAGCAGTTTATCGTGGACAGGGTCTGGAAACACCATATATTTT
CDR3 protein: CASSLSWTGSGNTIYF

V gene: TRBV28
D gene: TRBD2
J gene: TRBJ2-7
CDR3 DNA: TGTGCCAGCAGTCCTTGGGGAGGGGGAGTAGCGGGAGGACTCTACGAGCAGTACTTC
CDR3 protein: CASSPWGGGVAGGLYEQYF

V gene: TRBV28
D gene: -
J gene: TRBJ2-1
CDR3 DNA: TGTGCCAGCAGTTTATATTTCCAGGGCCACAATGAGCAGTTCTTC
CDR3 protein: CASSLYFQGHNEQFF